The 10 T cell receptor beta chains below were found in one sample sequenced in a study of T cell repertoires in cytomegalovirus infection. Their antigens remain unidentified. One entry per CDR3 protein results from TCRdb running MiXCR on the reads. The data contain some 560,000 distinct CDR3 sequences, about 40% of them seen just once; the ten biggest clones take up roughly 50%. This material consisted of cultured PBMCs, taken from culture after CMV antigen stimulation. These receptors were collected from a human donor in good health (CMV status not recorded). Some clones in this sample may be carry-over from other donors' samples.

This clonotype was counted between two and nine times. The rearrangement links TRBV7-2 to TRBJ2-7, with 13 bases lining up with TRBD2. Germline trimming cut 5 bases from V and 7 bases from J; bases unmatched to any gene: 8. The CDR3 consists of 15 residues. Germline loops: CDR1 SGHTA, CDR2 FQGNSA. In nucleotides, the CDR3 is TGTGCCAGCAGCCCTACTAGCGGGAGGGCACAGGAGCAGTACTTC. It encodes CASSPTSGRAQEQYF. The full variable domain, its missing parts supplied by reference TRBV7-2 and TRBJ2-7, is GAGVSQSPSNKVTEKGKDVELRCDPISGHTALYWYRQSLGQGLEFLIYFQGNSAPDKSGLPSDRFSAERTGGSVSTLTIQRTQQEDSAVYLCASSPTSGRAQEQYFGPGTRLTVT.

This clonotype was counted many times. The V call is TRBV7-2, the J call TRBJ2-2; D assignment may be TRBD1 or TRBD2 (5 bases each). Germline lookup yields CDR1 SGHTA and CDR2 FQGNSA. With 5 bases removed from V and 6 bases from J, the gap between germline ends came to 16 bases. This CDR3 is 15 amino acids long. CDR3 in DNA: TGTGCCAGCAGCCCAGGTTGGGGGTTGGCCGGGGAGCTGTTTTTT. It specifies CASSPGWGLAGELFF.

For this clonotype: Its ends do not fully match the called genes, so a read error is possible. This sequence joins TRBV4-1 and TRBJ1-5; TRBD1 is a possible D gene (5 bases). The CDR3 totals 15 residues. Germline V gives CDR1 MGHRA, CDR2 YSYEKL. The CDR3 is CASRQDRNSNQPQHF. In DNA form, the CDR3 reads TGCGCCAGCAGGCAAGACAGAAATAGCAATCAGCCCCAGCATTTT.

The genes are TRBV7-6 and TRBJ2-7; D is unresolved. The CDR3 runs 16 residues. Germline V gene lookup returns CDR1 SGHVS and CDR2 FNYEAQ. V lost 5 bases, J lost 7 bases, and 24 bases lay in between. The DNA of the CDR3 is TGTGCCAGCAGCCGATTTACACAGAGGACGGTGGGAGAGCAGTACTTC. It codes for CASSRFTQRTVGEQYF. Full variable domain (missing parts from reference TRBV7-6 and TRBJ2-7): GAGVSQSPRYKVTKRGQDVALRCDPISGHVSLYWYRQALGQGPEFLTYFNYEAQQDKSGLPNDRFSAERPEGSISTLTIQRTEQRDSAMYRCASSRFTQRTVGEQYFGPGTRLTVT.

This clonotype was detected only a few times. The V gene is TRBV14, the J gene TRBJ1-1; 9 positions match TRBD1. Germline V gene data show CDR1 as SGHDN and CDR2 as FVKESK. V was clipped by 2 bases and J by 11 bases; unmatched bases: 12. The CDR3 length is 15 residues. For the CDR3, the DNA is TGTGCCAGCAGCCAACTGGGACAGGGTTCGGTAGAGGCTTTCTTT. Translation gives CASSQLGQGSVEAFF.

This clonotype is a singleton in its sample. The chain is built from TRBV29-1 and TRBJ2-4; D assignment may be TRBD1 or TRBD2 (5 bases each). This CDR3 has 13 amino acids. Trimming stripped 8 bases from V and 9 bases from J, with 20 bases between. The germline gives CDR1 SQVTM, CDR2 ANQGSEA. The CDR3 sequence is CSILDFSGTIQYF. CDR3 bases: TGCAGCATCCTAGATTTTTCGGGGACCATTCAGTACTTC.

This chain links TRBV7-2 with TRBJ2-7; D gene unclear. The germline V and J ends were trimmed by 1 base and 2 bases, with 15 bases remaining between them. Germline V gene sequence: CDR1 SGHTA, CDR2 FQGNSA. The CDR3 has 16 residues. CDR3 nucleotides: TGTGCCAGCAGCTTAGGGAGTCGGACCCCCGCCTACGAGCAGTACTTC. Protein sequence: CASSLGSRTPAYEQYF.

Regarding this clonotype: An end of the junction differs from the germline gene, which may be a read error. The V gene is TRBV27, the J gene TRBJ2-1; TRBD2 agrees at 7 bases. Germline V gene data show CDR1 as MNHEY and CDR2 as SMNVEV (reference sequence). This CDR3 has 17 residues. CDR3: CASSQSGAVALNNEKFF. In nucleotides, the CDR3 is TGTGCCAGCAGCCAAAGCGGGGCGGTTGCCTTGAACAATGAGAAGTTCTTC.

The CDR3 nucleotides read TGCAGTGCTAGATTGGCAGGTGGGGCCGGGCAGCCCCAGCATTTT. Translation: CSARLAGGAGQPQHF. This chain links TRBV20-1 with TRBJ1-5; D might be TRBD1 (5 bases). Per germline, CDR1 DFQATT and CDR2 SNEGSKA (reference sequence). The CDR3 is 15 residues long. V was clipped by 2 bases and J by 7 bases, with 18 bases between them.

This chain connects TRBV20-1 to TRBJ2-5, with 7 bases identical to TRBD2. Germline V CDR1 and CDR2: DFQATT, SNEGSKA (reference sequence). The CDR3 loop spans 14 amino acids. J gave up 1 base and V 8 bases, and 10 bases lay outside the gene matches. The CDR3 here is CSYQEASGQETQYF. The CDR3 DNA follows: TGCAGTTACCAGGAGGCTAGCGGCCAAGAGACCCAGTACTTC.